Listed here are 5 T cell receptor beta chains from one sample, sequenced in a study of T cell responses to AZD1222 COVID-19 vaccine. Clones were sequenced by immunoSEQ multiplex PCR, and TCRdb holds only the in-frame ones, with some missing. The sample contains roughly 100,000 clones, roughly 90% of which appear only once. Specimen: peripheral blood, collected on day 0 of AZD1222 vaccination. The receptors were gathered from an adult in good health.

The CDR3 bases are TGTGCCAGCAGCAACGCCGGTCCGGGCTATGGCTACACCTTC. It is translated as CASSNAGPGYGYTF. This chain connects TRBV28 to TRBJ1-2; D ambiguous. Germline-derived CDR1 and CDR2 are MDHEN and SYDVKM. Deletions cut 6 bases from V and 4 bases from J, with 15 bases between. CDR3 length: 14 residues.

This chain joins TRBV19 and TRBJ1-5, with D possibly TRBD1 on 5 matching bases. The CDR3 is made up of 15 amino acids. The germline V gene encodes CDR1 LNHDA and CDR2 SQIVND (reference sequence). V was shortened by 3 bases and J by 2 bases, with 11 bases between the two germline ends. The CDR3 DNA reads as TGTGCCAGTAGTATGATGAGGGGTGGCAATCAGCCCCAGCATTTT. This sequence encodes CASSMMRGGNQPQHF.

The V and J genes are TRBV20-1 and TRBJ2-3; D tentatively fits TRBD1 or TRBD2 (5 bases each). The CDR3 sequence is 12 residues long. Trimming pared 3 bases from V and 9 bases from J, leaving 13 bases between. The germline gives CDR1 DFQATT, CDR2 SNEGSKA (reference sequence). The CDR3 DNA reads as TGCAGTGCTAGTCCCGGGACGTCCACGCAGTATTTT. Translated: CSASPGTSTQYF.

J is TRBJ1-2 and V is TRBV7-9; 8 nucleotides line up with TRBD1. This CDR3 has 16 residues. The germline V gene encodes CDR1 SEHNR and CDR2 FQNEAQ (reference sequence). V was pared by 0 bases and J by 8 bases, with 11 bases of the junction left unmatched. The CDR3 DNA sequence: TGTGCCAGCAGCTTAGCTCCCCGAACAGGGGGTTCGGGCTACACCTTC. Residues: CASSLAPRTGGSGYTF. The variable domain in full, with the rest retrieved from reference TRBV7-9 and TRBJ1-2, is DTGVSQNPRHKITKRGQNVTFRCDPISEHNRLYWYRQTLGQGPEFLTYFQNEAQLEKSRLLSDRFSAERPKGSFSTLEIQRTEQGDSAMYLCASSLAPRTGGSGYTFGSGTRLTVV.

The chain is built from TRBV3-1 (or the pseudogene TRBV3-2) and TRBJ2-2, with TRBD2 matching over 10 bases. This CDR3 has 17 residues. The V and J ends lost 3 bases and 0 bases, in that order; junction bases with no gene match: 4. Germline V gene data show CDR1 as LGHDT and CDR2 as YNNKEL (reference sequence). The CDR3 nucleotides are TGTGCCAGCAGCCATGTAGGACTAGCGGCGAACACCGGGGAGCTGTTTTTT. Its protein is CASSHVGLAANTGELFF.